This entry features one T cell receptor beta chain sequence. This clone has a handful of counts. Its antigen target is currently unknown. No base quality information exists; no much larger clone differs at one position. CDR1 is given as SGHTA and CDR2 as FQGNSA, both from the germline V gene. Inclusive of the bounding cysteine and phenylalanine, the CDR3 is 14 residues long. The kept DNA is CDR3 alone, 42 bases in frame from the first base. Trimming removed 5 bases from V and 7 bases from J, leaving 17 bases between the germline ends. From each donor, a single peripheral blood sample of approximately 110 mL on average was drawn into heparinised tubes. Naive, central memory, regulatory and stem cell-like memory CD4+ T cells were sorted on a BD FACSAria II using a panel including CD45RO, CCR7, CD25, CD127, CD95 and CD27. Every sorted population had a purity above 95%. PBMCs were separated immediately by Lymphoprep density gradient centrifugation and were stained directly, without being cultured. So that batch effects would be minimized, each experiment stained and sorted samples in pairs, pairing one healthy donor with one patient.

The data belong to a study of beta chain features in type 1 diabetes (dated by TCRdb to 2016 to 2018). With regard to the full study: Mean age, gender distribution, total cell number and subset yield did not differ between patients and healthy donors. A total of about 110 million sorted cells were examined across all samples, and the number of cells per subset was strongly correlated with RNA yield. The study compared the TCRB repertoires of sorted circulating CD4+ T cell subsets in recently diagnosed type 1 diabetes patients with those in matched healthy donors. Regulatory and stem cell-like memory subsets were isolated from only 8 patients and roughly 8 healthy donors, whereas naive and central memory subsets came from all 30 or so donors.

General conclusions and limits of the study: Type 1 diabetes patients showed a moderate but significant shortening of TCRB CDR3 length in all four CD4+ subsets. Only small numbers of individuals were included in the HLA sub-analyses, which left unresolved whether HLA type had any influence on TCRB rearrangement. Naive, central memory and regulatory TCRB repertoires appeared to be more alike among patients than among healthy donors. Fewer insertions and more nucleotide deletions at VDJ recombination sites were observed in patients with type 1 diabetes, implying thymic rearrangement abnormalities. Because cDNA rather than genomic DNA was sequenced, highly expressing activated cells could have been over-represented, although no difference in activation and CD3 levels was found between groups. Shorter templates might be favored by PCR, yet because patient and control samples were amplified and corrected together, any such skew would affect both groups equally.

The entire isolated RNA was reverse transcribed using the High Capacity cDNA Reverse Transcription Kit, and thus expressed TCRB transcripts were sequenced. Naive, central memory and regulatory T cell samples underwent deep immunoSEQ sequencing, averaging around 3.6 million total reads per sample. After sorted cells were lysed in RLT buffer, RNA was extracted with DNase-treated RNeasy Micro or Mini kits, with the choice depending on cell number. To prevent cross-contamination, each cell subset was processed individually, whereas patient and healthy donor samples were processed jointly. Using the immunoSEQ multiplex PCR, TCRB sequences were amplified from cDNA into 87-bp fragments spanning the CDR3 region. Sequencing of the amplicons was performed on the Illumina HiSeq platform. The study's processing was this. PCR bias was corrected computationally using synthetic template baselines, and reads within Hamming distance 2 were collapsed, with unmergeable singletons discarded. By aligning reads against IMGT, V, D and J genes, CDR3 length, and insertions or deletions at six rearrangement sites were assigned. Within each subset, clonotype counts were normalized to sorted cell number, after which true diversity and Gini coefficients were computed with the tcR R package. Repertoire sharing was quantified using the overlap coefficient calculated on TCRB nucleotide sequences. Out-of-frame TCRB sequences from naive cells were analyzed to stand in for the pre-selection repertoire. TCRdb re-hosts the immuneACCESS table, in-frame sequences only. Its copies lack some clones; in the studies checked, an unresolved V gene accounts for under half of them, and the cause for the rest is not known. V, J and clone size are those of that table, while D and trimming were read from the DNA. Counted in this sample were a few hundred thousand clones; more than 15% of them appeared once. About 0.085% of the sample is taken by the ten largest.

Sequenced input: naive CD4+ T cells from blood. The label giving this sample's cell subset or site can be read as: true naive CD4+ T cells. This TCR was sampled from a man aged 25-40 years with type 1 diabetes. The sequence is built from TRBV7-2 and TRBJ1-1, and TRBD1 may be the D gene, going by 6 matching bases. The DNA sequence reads TGTGCCAGCAGCCCTTTGGGGGGCGCAGGTGAAGCTTTCTTT. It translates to CASSPLGGAGEAFF.